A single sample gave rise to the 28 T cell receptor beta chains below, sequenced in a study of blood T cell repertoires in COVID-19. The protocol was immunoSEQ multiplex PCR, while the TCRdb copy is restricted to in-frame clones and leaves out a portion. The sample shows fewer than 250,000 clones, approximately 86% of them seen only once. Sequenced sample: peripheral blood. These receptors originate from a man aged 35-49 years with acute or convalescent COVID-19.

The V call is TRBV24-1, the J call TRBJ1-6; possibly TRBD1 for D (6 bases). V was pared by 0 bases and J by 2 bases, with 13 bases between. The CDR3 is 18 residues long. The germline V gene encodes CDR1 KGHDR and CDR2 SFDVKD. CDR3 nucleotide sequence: TGTGCCACCAGTGATTTGCAGGGCAGGACAGCCTATAATTCACCCCTCCACTTT. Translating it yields CATSDLQGRTAYNSPLHF.

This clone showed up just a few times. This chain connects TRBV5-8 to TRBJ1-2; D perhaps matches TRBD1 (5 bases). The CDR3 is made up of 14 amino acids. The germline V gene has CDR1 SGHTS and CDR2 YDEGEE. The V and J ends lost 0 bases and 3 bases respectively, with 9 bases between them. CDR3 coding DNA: TGTGCCAGCAGCTTGGGAGCCAGGGACTATGGCTACACCTTC. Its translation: CASSLGARDYGYTF. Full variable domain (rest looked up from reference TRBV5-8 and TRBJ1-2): EAGVTQSPTHLIKTRGQQATLRCSPISGHTSVYWYQQALGLGLQFLLWYDEGEERNRGNFPPRFSGRQFPNYSSELNVNALELEDSALYLCASSLGARDYGYTFGSGTRLTVV.

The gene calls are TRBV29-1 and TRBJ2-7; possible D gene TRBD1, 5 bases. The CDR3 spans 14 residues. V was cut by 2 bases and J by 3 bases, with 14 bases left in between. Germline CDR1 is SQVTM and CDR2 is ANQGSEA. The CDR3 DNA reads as TGCAGCGTTGAATTTGCAGGGAAGAACTACGAGCAGTACTTC. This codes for CSVEFAGKNYEQYF.

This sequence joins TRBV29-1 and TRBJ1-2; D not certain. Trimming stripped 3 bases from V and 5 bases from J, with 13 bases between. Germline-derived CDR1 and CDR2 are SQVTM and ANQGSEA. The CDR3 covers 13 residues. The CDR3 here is CSVDGRRTYGYTF. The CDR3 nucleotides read TGCAGCGTTGATGGACGGAGGACTTATGGCTACACCTTC.

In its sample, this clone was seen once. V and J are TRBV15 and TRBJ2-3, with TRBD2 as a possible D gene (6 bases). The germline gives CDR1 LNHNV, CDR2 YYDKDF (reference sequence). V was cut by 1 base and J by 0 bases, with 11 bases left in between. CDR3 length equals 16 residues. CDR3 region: CATSRVAGSSTDTQYF. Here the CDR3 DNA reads TGTGCCACCAGCAGAGTCGCGGGGTCTAGCACAGATACGCAGTATTTT.

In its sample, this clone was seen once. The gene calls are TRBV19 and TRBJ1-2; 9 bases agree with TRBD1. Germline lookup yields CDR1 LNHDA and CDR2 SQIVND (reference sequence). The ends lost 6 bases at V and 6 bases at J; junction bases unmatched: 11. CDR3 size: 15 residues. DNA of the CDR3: TGTGCCAGTAGCGAAGGGACAGGGTTTCTCCATGGCTACACCTTC. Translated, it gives CASSEGTGFLHGYTF.

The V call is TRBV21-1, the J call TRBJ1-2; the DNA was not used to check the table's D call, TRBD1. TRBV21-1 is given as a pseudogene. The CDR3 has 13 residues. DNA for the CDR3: TGTGCCAGCAGCAAAGTGCAGGACTATGGCTACACCTTC. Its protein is CASSKVQDYGYTF.

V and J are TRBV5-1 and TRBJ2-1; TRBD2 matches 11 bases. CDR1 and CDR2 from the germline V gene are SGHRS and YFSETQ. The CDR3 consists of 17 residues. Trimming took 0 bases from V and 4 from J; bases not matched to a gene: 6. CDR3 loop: CASSLGLAGTPYNEQFF. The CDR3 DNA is TGCGCCAGCAGCTTGGGACTAGCGGGGACCCCTTACAATGAGCAGTTCTTC.

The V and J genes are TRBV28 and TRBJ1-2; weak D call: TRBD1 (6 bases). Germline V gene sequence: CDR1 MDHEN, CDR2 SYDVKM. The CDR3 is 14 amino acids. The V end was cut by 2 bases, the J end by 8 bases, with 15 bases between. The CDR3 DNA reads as TGTGCCAGCAGTTTAGTCGGGACACTCAAAGGCTACACCTTC. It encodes CASSLVGTLKGYTF.

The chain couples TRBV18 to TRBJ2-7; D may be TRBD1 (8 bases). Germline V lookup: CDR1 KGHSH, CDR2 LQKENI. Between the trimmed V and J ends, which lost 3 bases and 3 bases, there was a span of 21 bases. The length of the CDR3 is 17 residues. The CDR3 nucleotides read TGTGCCAGCTCACCCCGGGAGGTGTCAGGGGGCAACTACGAGCAGTACTTC. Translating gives CASSPREVSGGNYEQYF.

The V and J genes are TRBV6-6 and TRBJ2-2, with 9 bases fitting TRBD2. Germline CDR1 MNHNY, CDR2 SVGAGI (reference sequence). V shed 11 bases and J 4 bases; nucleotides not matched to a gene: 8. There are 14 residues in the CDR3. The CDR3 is CAARAGGFTGELFF. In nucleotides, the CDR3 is TGTGCCGCCAGGGCGGGAGGGTTCACCGGGGAGCTGTTTTTT.

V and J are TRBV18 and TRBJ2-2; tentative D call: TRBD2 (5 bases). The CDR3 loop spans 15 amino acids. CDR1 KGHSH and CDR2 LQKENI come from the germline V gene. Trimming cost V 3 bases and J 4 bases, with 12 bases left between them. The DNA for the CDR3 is TGTGCCAGCTCACCGATGAGGGCGGGCACCGGGGAGCTGTTTTTT. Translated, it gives CASSPMRAGTGELFF.

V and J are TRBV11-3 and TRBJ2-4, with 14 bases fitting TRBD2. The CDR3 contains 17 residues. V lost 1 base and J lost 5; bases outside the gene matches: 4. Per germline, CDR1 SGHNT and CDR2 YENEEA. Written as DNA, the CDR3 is TGTGCCAGCAGCTTAGGACTAGCGGGAGGGCAGGAAAACATTCAGTACTTC. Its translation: CASSLGLAGGQENIQYF.

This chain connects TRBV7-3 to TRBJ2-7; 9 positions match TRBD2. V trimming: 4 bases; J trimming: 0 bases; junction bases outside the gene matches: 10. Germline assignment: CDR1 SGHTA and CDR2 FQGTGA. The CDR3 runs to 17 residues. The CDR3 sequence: CASSSSGTSHSSYEQYF. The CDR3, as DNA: TGTGCCAGCAGCTCCTCCGGGACTAGCCATAGCTCCTACGAGCAGTACTTC. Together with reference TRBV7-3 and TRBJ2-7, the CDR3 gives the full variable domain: GAGVSQTPSNKVTEKGKYVELRCDPISGHTALYWYRQSLGQGPEFLIYFQGTGAADDSGLPNDRFFAVRPEGSVSTLKIQRTERGDSAVYLCASSSSGTSHSSYEQYFGPGTRLTVT.

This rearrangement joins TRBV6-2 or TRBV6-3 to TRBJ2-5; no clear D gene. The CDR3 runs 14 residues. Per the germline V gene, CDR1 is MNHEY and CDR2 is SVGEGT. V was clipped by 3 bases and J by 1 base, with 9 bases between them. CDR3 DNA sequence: TGTGCCAGCAGTTATTACGAGCGCCAAGAGACCCAGTACTTC. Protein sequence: CASSYYERQETQYF.

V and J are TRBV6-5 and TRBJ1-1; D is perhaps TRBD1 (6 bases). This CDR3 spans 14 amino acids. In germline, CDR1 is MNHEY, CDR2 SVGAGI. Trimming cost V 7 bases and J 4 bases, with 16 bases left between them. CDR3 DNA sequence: TGTGCCAGCACTCGGGGGGCCGGAGGCACTGAAGCTTTCTTT. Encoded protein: CASTRGAGGTEAFF.

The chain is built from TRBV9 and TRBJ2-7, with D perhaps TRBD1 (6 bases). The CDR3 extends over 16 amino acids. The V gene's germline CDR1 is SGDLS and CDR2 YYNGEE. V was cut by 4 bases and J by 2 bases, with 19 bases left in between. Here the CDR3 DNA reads TGTGCCAGCAGCCCCCAGGGGCGAGGATTACCCTACGAGCAGTACTTC. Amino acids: CASSPQGRGLPYEQYF.

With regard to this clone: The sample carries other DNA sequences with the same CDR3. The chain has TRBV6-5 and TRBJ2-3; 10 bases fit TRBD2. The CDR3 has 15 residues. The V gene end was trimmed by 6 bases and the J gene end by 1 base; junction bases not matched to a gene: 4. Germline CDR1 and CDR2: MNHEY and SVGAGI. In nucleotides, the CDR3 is TGTGCCAGCAGAGGCGGACTAGCGGGCACAGATACGCAGTATTTT. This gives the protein CASRGGLAGTDTQYF.

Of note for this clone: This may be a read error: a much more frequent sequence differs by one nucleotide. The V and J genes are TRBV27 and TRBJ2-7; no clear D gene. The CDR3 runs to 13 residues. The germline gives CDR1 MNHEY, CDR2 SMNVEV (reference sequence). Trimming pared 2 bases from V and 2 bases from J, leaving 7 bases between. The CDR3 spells CASSLQVTYEQYF. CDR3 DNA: TGTGCCAGCAGTTTACAGGTCACCTACGAGCAGTACTTC.

Here the CDR3 reads CASSLLGLAGTRAQYF. As DNA, the CDR3 is TGTGCCAGCAGCTTACTTGGACTAGCGGGAACCAGGGCCCAGTACTTC. The rearrangement links TRBV7-9 to TRBJ2-5; TRBD2 aligns across 12 bases. The germline gives CDR1 SEHNR, CDR2 FQNEAQ (reference sequence). The CDR3 contains 16 residues. V lost 2 bases to trimming and J lost 9 bases; unmatched junction nucleotides: 10.

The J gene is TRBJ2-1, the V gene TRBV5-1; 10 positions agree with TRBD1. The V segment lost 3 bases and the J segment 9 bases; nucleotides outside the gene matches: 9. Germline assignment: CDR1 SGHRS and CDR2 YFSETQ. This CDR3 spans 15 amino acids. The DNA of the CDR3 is TGCGCCAGCAGCTCACCGGGACAGGGGATCTTTGAGCAGTTCTTC. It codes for CASSSPGQGIFEQFF. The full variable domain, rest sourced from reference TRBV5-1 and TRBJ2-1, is KAGVTQTPRYLIKTRGQQVTLSCSPISGHRSVSWYQQTPGQGLQFLFEYFSETQRNKGNFPGRFSGRQFSNSRSEMNVSTLELGDSALYLCASSSPGQGIFEQFFGPGTRLTVL.

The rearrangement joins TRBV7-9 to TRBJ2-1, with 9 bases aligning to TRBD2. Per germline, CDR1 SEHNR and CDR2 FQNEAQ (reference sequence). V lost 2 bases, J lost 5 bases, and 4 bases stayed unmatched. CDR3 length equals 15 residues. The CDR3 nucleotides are TGTGCCAGCAGCTTAAAGGTAGCGGGGGACAATGAGCAGTTCTTC. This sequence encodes CASSLKVAGDNEQFF.

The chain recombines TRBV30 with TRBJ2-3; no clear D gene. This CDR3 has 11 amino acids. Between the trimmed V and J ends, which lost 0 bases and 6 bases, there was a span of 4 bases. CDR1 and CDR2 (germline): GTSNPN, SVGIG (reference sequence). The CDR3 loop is CAWSVTDTQYF. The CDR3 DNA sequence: TGTGCCTGGAGTGTAACTGATACGCAGTATTTT.

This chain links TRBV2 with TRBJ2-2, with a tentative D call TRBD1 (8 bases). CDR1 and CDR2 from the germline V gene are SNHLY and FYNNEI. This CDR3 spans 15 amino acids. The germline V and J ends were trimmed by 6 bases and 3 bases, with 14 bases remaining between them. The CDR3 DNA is TGTGCCAGCAGGGTACAGGGGGGGGACACCGGGGAGCTGTTTTTT. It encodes CASRVQGGDTGELFF.

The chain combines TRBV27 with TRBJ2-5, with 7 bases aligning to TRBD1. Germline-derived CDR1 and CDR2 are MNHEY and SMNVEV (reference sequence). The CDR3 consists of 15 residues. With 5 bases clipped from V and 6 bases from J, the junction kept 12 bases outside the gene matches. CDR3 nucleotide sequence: TGTGCCAGCAGTGCTCCGGGAAGGGGGCTACAGACCCAGTACTTC. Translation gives CASSAPGRGLQTQYF.

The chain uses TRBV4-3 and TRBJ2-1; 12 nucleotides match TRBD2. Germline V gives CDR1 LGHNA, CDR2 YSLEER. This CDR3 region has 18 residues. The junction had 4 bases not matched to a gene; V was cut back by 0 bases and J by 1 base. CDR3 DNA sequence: TGCGCCAGCAGCCAAGATAAAGGACTAGCGGGGTCCTACAATGAGCAGTTCTTC. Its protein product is CASSQDKGLAGSYNEQFF.

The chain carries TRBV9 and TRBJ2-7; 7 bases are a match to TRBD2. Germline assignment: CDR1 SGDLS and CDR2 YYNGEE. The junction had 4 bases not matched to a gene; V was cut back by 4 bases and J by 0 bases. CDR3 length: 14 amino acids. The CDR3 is CASSSWGGSYEQYF. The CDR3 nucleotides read TGTGCCAGCAGCTCTTGGGGGGGCTCCTACGAGCAGTACTTC.

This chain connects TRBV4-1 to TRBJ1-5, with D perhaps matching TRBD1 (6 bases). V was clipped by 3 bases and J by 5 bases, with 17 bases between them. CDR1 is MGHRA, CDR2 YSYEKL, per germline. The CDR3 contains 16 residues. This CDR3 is CASSHAGAGAHQPQHF. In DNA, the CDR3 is TGCGCCAGCAGCCACGCAGGAGCGGGGGCCCATCAGCCCCAGCATTTT.